This entry lists 18 T cell receptor beta chains sequenced from one sample in a study of blood T cell repertoires in COVID-19. Using immunoSEQ multiplex PCR, the repertoire was profiled, and TCRdb retains in-frame clones only, with some absent. The sample consists of some 260,000 clones, about 80% of them appearing once. Source material: peripheral blood. Receptors were obtained from a man older than 75 with acute or convalescent COVID-19.

This chain links TRBV7-9 with TRBJ2-7; D remains ambiguous. The germline V gene has CDR1 SEHNR and CDR2 FQNEAQ (reference sequence). Deletions cut 1 base from V and 1 base from J, with 8 bases between. The CDR3 is 14 amino acids. CDR3 nucleotide sequence: TGTGCCAGCAGCTTAGGCCAGAAATCCTACGAGCAGTACTTC. This sequence encodes CASSLGQKSYEQYF. Using reference TRBV7-9 and TRBJ2-7 for the parts outside the CDR3, the full variable domain is DTGVSQNPRHKITKRGQNVTFRCDPISEHNRLYWYRQTLGQGPEFLTYFQNEAQLEKSRLLSDRFSAERPKGSFSTLEIQRTEQGDSAMYLCASSLGQKSYEQYFGPGTRLTVT.

The chain recombines TRBV19 with TRBJ2-7; 14 nucleotides align to TRBD2. CDR1 and CDR2 (germline): LNHDA, SQIVND (reference sequence). This CDR3 spans 19 amino acids. With V trimmed by 3 bases and J by 3 bases, 13 bases remained unmatched. CDR3 DNA sequence: TGTGCCAGTAGTATCTCCGGGCCCGGAGGACTAGCGGGAGGCTACGAGCAGTACTTC. Translating it yields CASSISGPGGLAGGYEQYF.

The chain recombines TRBV4-2 with TRBJ1-1; D is perhaps TRBD1 (5 bases). CDR3 length: 13 amino acids. The germline V gene encodes CDR1 LGHNA and CDR2 YNFKEQ. V lost 1 base and J 9 bases, leaving 12 bases between the germline ends. DNA for the CDR3: TGTGCCAGCAGCCAAGTCTTGGAGGGGAAAGCTTTCTTT. Protein: CASSQVLEGKAFF.

This chain uses TRBV7-2 with TRBJ2-5; a weak D match, TRBD2 (6 bases). This CDR3 has 14 residues. The germline V and J ends were trimmed by 1 base and 2 bases, with 8 bases remaining between them. Germline assignment: CDR1 SGHTA and CDR2 FQGNSA. CDR3: CASSLGAGQETQYF. CDR3 nucleotides: TGTGCCAGCAGCTTAGGGGCGGGGCAAGAGACCCAGTACTTC.

V is TRBV27 and J is TRBJ2-2; maybe TRBD1 (6 bases). V gave up 5 bases and J gave up 3 bases, with 19 bases separating them. CDR1 and CDR2 (germline): MNHEY, SMNVEV (reference sequence). The CDR3 loop spans 17 amino acids. The chain's CDR3 is CASSVDVGTLYTGELFF. The CDR3, as DNA: TGTGCCAGCAGTGTCGACGTCGGGACACTCTACACCGGGGAGCTGTTTTTT.

The chain uses TRBV5-1 and TRBJ2-2; D may be TRBD2 (5 bases). The germline CDR1 and CDR2 sequences are SGHRS and YFSETQ. The CDR3 length is 16 residues. V lost 0 bases to trimming and J lost 5 bases, with 14 bases between them. CDR3: CASSLAAGLRTGELFF. Here the CDR3 DNA reads TGCGCCAGCAGCTTGGCGGCGGGTTTAAGGACCGGGGAGCTGTTTTTT.

Remarks on this clone: Other DNA sequences in this specimen translate into the identical CDR3. V and J are TRBV19 and TRBJ2-1; 7 bases align to TRBD1. The CDR3 covers 13 residues. The germline CDR1 and CDR2 sequences are LNHDA and SQIVND (reference sequence). The ends lost 0 bases at V and 8 bases at J; junction bases unmatched: 1. Here the CDR3 DNA reads TGTGCCAGTAGTATAGACAGGGGGTATGAGCAGTTCTTC. This gives the protein CASSIDRGYEQFF.

This clone appeared a single time. The chain joins TRBV6-5 to TRBJ1-4; D perhaps matches TRBD1 (5 bases). The germline CDR1 and CDR2 sequences are MNHEY and SVGAGI. V dropped 11 bases and J dropped 5 bases, with 12 bases sitting between them. The CDR3 length is 12 residues. The CDR3 sequence is CAAGRTNEKLFF. CDR3 nucleotides: TGTGCCGCGGGACGGACGAATGAAAAACTGTTTTTT.

The chain links TRBV27 to TRBJ2-7; D gene ambiguous. The CDR3 sequence is 15 residues long. CDR1 is MNHEY, CDR2 SMNVEV, per germline (reference sequence). Trimming removed 1 base from V and 0 bases from J, with 10 bases in between. DNA of the CDR3: TGTGCCAGCAGTTTATGGCCGCTTAACTCCTACGAGCAGTACTTC. Its translation: CASSLWPLNSYEQYF.

V gene TRBV3-1 (or the pseudogene TRBV3-2) combines with J gene TRBJ1-2; TRBD1 is a possible D gene (5 bases). V was trimmed by 6 bases and J by 6 bases, leaving 14 bases between them. CDR3 length equals 13 residues. Germline V gene lookup returns CDR1 LGHDT and CDR2 YNNKEL (reference sequence). The CDR3 region has the DNA TGTGCCAGCAGGCCCGGTTGGGGGGATGGCTACACCTTC. Amino acids: CASRPGWGDGYTF.

V gene TRBV12-3 or TRBV12-4 combines with J gene TRBJ1-2, with D perhaps matching TRBD1 (5 bases). V was clipped by 3 bases and J by 7 bases, with 9 bases between them. The CDR3 has 12 residues. CDR3 bases: TGTGCCAGCAGTTTTCCGGGGGGTGGCTACACCTTC. It is translated as CASSFPGGGYTF.

V gene TRBV27 combines with J gene TRBJ2-1, with 14 bases fitting TRBD2. The V and J ends lost 7 bases and 10 bases, in that order; junction bases with no gene match: 24. The CDR3 spans 20 residues. Germline CDR1 and CDR2: MNHEY and SMNVEV (reference sequence). Here the CDR3 reads CASTPAVLRLAGGRVGEQFF. DNA for the CDR3: TGTGCCAGCACCCCCGCGGTTCTGAGACTAGCGGGAGGGCGAGTAGGAGAGCAGTTCTTC.

The rearrangement uses TRBV18 and TRBJ2-2; D not resolved. Germline assignment: CDR1 KGHSH and CDR2 LQKENI. V was cut by 3 bases and J by 4 bases, with 3 bases left in between. This CDR3 comprises 12 residues. Here the CDR3 DNA reads TGTGCCAGCTCACCCATCACCGGGGAGCTGTTTTTT. Protein: CASSPITGELFF.

There are a few counts of this clone. The chain joins TRBV11-2 to TRBJ2-7; maybe TRBD1 (6 bases). CDR3 length: 13 residues. V lost 4 bases to trimming and J lost 8 bases, with 15 bases between them. In germline, CDR1 is SGHAT, CDR2 FQNNGV. In DNA, the CDR3 is TGTGCCAGCAGCTCCCGACAGGCTTGGCAGCAGTACTTC. As protein: CASSSRQAWQQYF.

The chain combines TRBV24-1 with TRBJ2-5; D is ambiguous. The CDR3 runs 14 residues. In germline, CDR1 is KGHDR, CDR2 SFDVKD. Trimming shortened V by 7 bases and J by 1 base, and 12 bases separated the two germline ends. This chain's CDR3 is CATSPTEFQETQYF. CDR3 coding DNA: TGTGCCACCAGCCCCACAGAGTTCCAAGAGACCCAGTACTTC.

The chain has TRBV29-1 and TRBJ1-2; D not certain. CDR3 length: 12 residues. V lost 2 bases, J lost 4 bases, and 8 bases lay in between. Germline assignment: CDR1 SQVTM and CDR2 ANQGSEA. CDR3 coding DNA: TGCAGCGTTGAACGTCAGGCCTATGGCTACACCTTC. Protein sequence: CSVERQAYGYTF.

The chain joins TRBV28 to TRBJ1-2, with 7 bases matching TRBD1. There are 14 residues in the CDR3. V dropped 2 bases and J dropped 5; count of bases not matched to a gene: 5. Per germline, CDR1 MDHEN and CDR2 SYDVKM. The CDR3 loop reads CASSLVQGVYGYTF. The CDR3 DNA sequence: TGTGCCAGCAGTTTAGTTCAGGGGGTTTATGGCTACACCTTC.

This chain links TRBV24-1 with TRBJ2-7, with TRBD2 identical over 11 bases. CDR1 is KGHDR, CDR2 SFDVKD, per germline. V lost 2 bases to trimming and J lost 1 base; unmatched junction nucleotides: 0. CDR3 length: 15 residues. The CDR3 region is CATSDSSGGSYEQYF. DNA of the CDR3: TGTGCCACCAGTGATTCTAGCGGGGGGTCCTACGAGCAGTACTTC.